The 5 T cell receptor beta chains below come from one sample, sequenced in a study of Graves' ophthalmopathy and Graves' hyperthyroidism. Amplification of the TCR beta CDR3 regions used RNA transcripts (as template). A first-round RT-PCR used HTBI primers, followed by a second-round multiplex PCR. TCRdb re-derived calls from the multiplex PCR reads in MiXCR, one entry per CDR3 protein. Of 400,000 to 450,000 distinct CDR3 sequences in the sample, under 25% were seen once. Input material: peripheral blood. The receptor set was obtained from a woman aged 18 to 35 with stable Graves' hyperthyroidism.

The CDR3, as DNA: TGTGCCAGCAGTTTAGTTCCAGAAAGCCAAGAGACCCAGTACTTC. It is translated as CASSLVPESQETQYF. The chain carries TRBV6-5 and TRBJ2-5; D gene ambiguous. The CDR3 consists of 15 residues. V gave up 4 bases and J gave up 1 base, with 13 bases separating them. CDR1 is MNHEY and CDR2 is SVGAGI in the germline V gene.

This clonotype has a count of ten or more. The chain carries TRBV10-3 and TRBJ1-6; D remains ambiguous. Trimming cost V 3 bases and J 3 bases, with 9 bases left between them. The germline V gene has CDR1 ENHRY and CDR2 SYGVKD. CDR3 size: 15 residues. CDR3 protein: CAISEGPSYNSPLHF. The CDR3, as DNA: TGTGCCATCAGTGAAGGGCCGAGCTATAATTCACCCCTCCACTTT.

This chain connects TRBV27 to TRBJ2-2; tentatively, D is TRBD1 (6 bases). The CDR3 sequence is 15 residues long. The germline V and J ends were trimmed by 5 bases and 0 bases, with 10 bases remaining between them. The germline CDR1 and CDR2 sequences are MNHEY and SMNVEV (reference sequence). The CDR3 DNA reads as TGTGCCAGCAGTAGGGGGACAACGAACACCGGGGAGCTGTTTTTT. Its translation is CASSRGTTNTGELFF.

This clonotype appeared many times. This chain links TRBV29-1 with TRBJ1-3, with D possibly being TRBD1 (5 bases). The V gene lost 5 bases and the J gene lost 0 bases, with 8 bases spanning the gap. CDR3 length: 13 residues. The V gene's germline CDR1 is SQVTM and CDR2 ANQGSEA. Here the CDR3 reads CSVRGSSGNTIYF. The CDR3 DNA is TGCAGCGTTCGGGGCAGCTCTGGAAACACCATATATTTT. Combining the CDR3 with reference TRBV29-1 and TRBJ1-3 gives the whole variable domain SAVISQKPSRDICQRGTSLTIQCQVDSQVTMMFWYRQQPGQSLTLIATANQGSEATYESGFVIDKFPISRPNLTFSTLTVSNMSPEDSSIYLCSVRGSSGNTIYFGEGSWLTVV.

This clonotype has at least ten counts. In nucleotides, the CDR3 is TGTGCCAGCAGTGGGACAGGGGGAACAGAGACCCAGTACTTC. This codes for CASSGTGGTETQYF. The J gene is TRBJ2-5, the V gene TRBV28; 11 nucleotides match TRBD1. The V gene end was trimmed by 5 bases and the J gene end by 4 bases; junction bases not matched to a gene: 3. Germline V lookup: CDR1 MDHEN, CDR2 SYDVKM. CDR3 length: 14 amino acids. The whole variable domain, filled in from reference TRBV28 and TRBJ2-5, reads DVKVTQSSRYLVKRTGEKVFLECVQDMDHENMFWYRQDPGLGLRLIYFSYDVKMKEKGDIPEGYSVSREKKERFSLILESASTNQTSMYLCASSGTGGTETQYFGPGTRLLVL.